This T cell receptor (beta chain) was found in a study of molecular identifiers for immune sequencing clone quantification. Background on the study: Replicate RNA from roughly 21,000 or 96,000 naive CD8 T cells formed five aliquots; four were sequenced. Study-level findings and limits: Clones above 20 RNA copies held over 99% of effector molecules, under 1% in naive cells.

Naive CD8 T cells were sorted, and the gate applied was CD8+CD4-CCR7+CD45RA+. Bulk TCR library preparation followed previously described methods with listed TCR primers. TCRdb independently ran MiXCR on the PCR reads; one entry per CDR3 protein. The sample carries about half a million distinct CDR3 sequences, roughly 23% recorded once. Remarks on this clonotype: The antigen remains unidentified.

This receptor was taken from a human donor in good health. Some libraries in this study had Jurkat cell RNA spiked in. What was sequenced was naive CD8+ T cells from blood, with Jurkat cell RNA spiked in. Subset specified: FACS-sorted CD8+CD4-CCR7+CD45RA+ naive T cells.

The CDR3 spells CASSTTYQETQYF. The CDR3 region has the DNA TGTGCCAGCAGCACAACGTACCAAGAGACCCAGTACTTC. This rearrangement joins TRBV5-6 to TRBJ2-5; D gene ambiguous. V was shortened by 4 bases and J by 0 bases, with 7 bases between the two germline ends. This CDR3 has 13 residues. The germline V gene encodes CDR1 SGHDT and CDR2 YYEEEE. Together with reference TRBV5-6 and TRBJ2-5, the CDR3 gives the full variable domain: DAGVTQSPTHLIKTRGQQVTLRCSPKSGHDTVSWYQQALGQGPQFIFQYYEEEERQRGNFPDRFSGHQFPNYSSELNVNALLLGDSALYLCASSTTYQETQYFGPGTRLLVL.